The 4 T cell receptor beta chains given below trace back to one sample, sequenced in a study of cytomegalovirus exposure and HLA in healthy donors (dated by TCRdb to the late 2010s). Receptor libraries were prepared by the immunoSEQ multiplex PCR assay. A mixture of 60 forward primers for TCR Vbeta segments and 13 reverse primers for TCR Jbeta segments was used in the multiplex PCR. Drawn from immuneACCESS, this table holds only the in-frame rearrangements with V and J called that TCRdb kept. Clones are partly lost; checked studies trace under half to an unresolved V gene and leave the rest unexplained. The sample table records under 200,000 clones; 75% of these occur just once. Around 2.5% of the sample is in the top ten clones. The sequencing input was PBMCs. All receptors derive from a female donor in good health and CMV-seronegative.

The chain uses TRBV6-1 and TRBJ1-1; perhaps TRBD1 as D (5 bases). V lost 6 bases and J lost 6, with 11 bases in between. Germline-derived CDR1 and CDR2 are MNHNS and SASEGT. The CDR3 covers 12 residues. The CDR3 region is CASRGGGAEAFF. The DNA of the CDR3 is TGTGCCAGCAGGGGGGGTGGGGCTGAAGCTTTCTTT.

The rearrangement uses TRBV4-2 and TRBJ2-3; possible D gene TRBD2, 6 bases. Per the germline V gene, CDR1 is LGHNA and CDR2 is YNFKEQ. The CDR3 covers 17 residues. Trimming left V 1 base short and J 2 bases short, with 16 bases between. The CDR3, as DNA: TGTGCCAGCAGCCAAGTCGGCCGGCGGGATAACACAGATACGCAGTATTTT. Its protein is CASSQVGRRDNTDTQYF.

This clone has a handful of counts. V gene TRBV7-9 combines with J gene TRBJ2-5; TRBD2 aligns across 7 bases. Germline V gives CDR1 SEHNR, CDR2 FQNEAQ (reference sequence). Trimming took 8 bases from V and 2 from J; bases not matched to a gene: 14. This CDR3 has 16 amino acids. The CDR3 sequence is CASGQGPGGRQETQYF. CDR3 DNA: TGTGCCAGCGGTCAGGGTCCGGGGGGACGACAAGAGACCCAGTACTTC.

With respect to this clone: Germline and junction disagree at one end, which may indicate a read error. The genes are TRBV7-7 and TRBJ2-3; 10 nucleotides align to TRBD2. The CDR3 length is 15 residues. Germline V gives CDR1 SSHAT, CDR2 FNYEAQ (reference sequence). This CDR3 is CASSHLAGVPDTQYF. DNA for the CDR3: TGTGCTAGCAGCCATCTAGCGGGAGTCCCCGATACGCAGTATTTT.